The 2 T cell receptor beta chains below come from one sample, sequenced in a study of PD-L1 blockade in urothelial cancer. Using immunoSEQ multiplex PCR, the repertoire was profiled, and TCRdb retains in-frame clones only, with some absent. The data contain some 52,000 clones, around three quarters of them singletons. The source was PBMCs, collected around atezolizumab (anti-PD-L1) treatment. All receptors derive from a man between 65 and 85 years old with urothelial cancer.

V gene TRBV5-1 combines with J gene TRBJ2-7; TRBD1 agrees at 9 bases. Germline trimming cut 3 bases from V and 0 bases from J; bases unmatched to any gene: 10. The CDR3 has 17 amino acids. The germline V gene has CDR1 SGHRS and CDR2 YFSETQ. CDR3 in DNA: TGCGCCAGCAGCTCCCAGGGACAGGGCCCTTTCTCCTACGAGCAGTACTTC. Amino acids: CASSSQGQGPFSYEQYF.

This chain joins TRBV18 and TRBJ2-2, with 8 bases matching TRBD1. The CDR3 has 16 residues. V lost 0 bases, J lost 4 bases, and 4 bases stayed unmatched. Germline CDR1 is KGHSH and CDR2 is LQKENI. CDR3 coding DNA: TGTGCCAGCTCACCACCCCACAGGGGGATCACCGGGGAGCTGTTTTTT. It specifies CASSPPHRGITGELFF.